The 21 T cell receptor beta chains in this list originate from one sample, sequenced in a study of cytomegalovirus exposure and HLA in healthy donors (dated by TCRdb to about 2017). Library prep was done by the immunoSEQ multiplex PCR assay. For the multiplex PCR, a mixture combining 60 forward primers for TCR Vbeta segments and 13 reverse primers for TCR Jbeta segments was used. TCRdb retrieved this table from immuneACCESS and kept in-frame rearrangements only. Not all clones are present; in checked studies, unresolved V genes account for under half, and no reason is known for the remainder. Counted in this sample were about 160,000 clones; roughly 85% of them appeared once. Together, the top ten hold approximately 1.3% of the sample. Sequenced: PBMCs. These receptors came from a man in his thirties or forties in good health and CMV-seronegative.

This clone was picked up a small number of times. The chain carries TRBV2 and TRBJ2-7, with unresolved D. The CDR3 totals 11 residues. Per germline, CDR1 SNHLY and CDR2 FYNNEI. The germline V and J ends were trimmed by 8 bases and 4 bases, with 9 bases remaining between them. The CDR3 region is CASDGGYEQYF. CDR3 nucleotide sequence: TGTGCCAGCGATGGCGGTTACGAGCAGTACTTC.

The V and J genes are TRBV7-3 and TRBJ2-1; 9 bases fit TRBD1. Germline CDR1 and CDR2: SGHTA and FQGTGA. There are 15 residues in the CDR3. V trimming: 5 bases; J trimming: 3 bases; junction bases outside the gene matches: 5. The CDR3 coding sequence is TGTGCCAGCAGCCAACCGGGACAGGGCTACAATGAGCAGTTCTTC. Protein: CASSQPGQGYNEQFF.

The CDR3 DNA is TGCGCCAGCAGCCCGGAGCGACTTTTCTACGAGCAGTACTTC. Protein: CASSPERLFYEQYF. The genes are TRBV5-1 and TRBJ2-7; D is uncertain. Trimming shortened V by 4 bases and J by 3 bases, and 14 bases separated the two germline ends. The germline gives CDR1 SGHRS, CDR2 YFSETQ. The CDR3 is 14 residues long.

Comments on this clone: Other DNA sequences in the same sample also yield this CDR3. The chain combines TRBV18 with TRBJ2-7, with 7 bases identical to TRBD1. This CDR3 has 13 residues. The V gene's germline CDR1 is KGHSH and CDR2 LQKENI. With V trimmed by 4 bases and J by 3 bases, 3 bases remained unmatched. The CDR3 is CASSLGQYYEQYF. The CDR3 DNA reads as TGTGCCAGCTCACTGGGACAGTACTACGAGCAGTACTTC.

The chain links TRBV27 to TRBJ1-2, with D maybe TRBD1 (5 bases). CDR3 length equals 13 residues. Germline lookup yields CDR1 MNHEY and CDR2 SMNVEV (reference sequence). V was shortened by 7 bases and J by 7 bases, with 16 bases between the two germline ends. DNA for the CDR3: TGTGCCAGCACAAGCCGGGGACTGGGTGGCTACACCTTC. Translated, it gives CASTSRGLGGYTF.

The J gene is TRBJ1-3, the V gene TRBV30; D ambiguous. From germline, CDR1 is GTSNPN and CDR2 SVGIG (reference sequence). This CDR3 spans 12 amino acids. The V end lost 2 bases, the J end lost 7 bases, and 9 bases lay between the germline ends. The CDR3: CAWSSGRNTIYF. The CDR3 coding sequence is TGTGCCTGGAGTTCGGGGAGGAACACCATATATTTT.

The sample holds a few counts of this clone. The rearrangement links TRBV9 to TRBJ2-5; D perhaps matches TRBD1 (5 bases). The DNA end favors TRBJ2-7, so the J call may be wrong. Germline loops: CDR1 SGDLS, CDR2 YYNGEE. The CDR3 is 13 amino acids. In nucleotides, the CDR3 is TGTGCCAGCAGCGTCGACAGCTCCTACGAGCAGTACTTC. This encodes CASSVDSSYEQYF.

CDR3 sequence reads: CASSKQGFEQFF. The CDR3 coding sequence is TGCGCCAGCAGCAAACAGGGTTTCGAGCAGTTCTTC. The chain joins TRBV5-1 to TRBJ2-1, with a possible D match to TRBD1 (6 bases). The CDR3 consists of 12 residues. The germline V gene encodes CDR1 SGHRS and CDR2 YFSETQ. Trimming cost V 4 bases and J 10 bases, with 12 bases left between them.

This chain connects TRBV6-5 to TRBJ1-5, with D unclear. Per germline, CDR1 MNHEY and CDR2 SVGAGI. The CDR3 length is 16 residues. V was pared by 2 bases and J by 0 bases, with 11 bases between. This chain's CDR3 is CASSYGQPHSNQPQHF. CDR3 bases: TGTGCCAGCAGTTACGGGCAGCCTCATAGCAATCAGCCCCAGCATTTT.

V is TRBV2 and J is TRBJ2-4; TRBD2 aligns across 12 bases. Trimming cost V 3 bases and J 3 bases; bases outside gene matches: 12. Germline loops: CDR1 SNHLY, CDR2 FYNNEI. This CDR3 has 19 residues. The CDR3 nucleotides are TGTGCCAGCAGTGACGGGACTAGCGGGCCTCAGGGGGGCAAAAACATTCAGTACTTC. Translated, it gives CASSDGTSGPQGGKNIQYF.

The V and J genes are TRBV5-1 and TRBJ1-1, with TRBD1 identical over 7 bases. Germline values: CDR1 SGHRS, CDR2 YFSETQ. This CDR3 spans 14 amino acids. Trimming at V came to 5 bases and at J to 5 bases, leaving 9 bases not matched to a gene. CDR3 nucleotides: TGCGCCAGCAGTTCAGGGGGAATTAGGACTGAAGCTTTCTTT. It specifies CASSSGGIRTEAFF.

The chain uses TRBV7-9 and TRBJ2-7; D is undetermined. CDR3 length: 12 amino acids. CDR1 SEHNR and CDR2 FQNEAQ come from the germline V gene (reference sequence). Between the trimmed V and J ends, which lost 1 base and 6 bases, there was a span of 7 bases. The CDR3 is CASSLELGEQYF. For the CDR3, the DNA is TGTGCCAGCAGCTTAGAACTTGGCGAGCAGTACTTC.

This clone occurred a few times. The chain uses TRBV2 and TRBJ2-7, with D unresolved. V dropped 1 base and J dropped 1 base, with 14 bases sitting between them. Germline V gives CDR1 SNHLY, CDR2 FYNNEI. The CDR3 has 16 amino acids. This chain's CDR3 is CASSEVNSRISYEQYF. DNA of the CDR3: TGTGCCAGCAGTGAAGTAAACAGCCGAATATCCTACGAGCAGTACTTC. Supplemented by reference TRBV2 and TRBJ2-7, the full variable domain reads EPEVTQTPSHQVTQMGQEVILRCVPISNHLYFYWYRQILGQKVEFLVSFYNNEISEKSEIFDDQFSVERPDGSNFTLKIRSTKLEDSAMYFCASSEVNSRISYEQYFGPGTRLTVT.

The rearrangement joins TRBV7-9 to TRBJ2-7, with 8 bases lining up with TRBD2. This CDR3 has 17 residues. Germline CDR1 reads SEHNR; CDR2 reads FQNEAQ (reference sequence). V was pared by 4 bases and J by 6 bases, with 17 bases of the junction left unmatched. The CDR3 region is CASSYIPLAGRNFEQYF. CDR3 bases: TGTGCCAGCAGCTACATCCCTTTAGCGGGAAGGAATTTCGAGCAGTACTTC.

The J gene is TRBJ1-5, the V gene TRBV19, with D possibly matching TRBD1 (6 bases). V lost 3 bases, J lost 0 bases, and 21 bases lay in between. The CDR3 spans 19 residues. In germline, CDR1 is LNHDA, CDR2 SQIVND (reference sequence). CDR3 sequence (DNA): TGTGCCAGTAGTATGCCCCTCGGGCGGGGGCATTATAGCAATCAGCCCCAGCATTTT. This sequence encodes CASSMPLGRGHYSNQPQHF.

The rearrangement links TRBV9 to TRBJ1-1; 12 nucleotides match TRBD1. V lost 0 bases and J lost 4; bases outside the gene matches: 7. Germline lookup yields CDR1 SGDLS and CDR2 YYNGEE. This CDR3 comprises 17 residues. The CDR3 DNA reads as TGTGCCAGCAGCGTAGGGGGACAGGGGGCATTCGGCACTGAAGCTTTCTTT. Protein sequence: CASSVGGQGAFGTEAFF.

The V gene is TRBV11-3, the J gene TRBJ2-5, with D tentatively TRBD2 (5 bases). Looked up from germline, CDR1 is SGHNT and CDR2 is YENEEA. Trimming cost V 1 base and J 2 bases, with 17 bases left between them. This CDR3 has 17 amino acids. The CDR3 region is CASSLGLPTPGQETQYF. The CDR3 nucleotides read TGTGCCAGCAGCTTAGGCCTCCCTACCCCGGGGCAAGAGACCCAGTACTTC.

The chain carries TRBV7-9 and TRBJ2-4; 8 nucleotides agree with TRBD1. There are 13 residues in the CDR3. The germline CDR1 and CDR2 sequences are SEHNR and FQNEAQ (reference sequence). Losses at the gene ends were 4 bases for V and 6 bases for J; bases not matched to a gene: 2. CDR3 sequence (DNA): TGTGCCAGCAGCTCGGGACAGGCAAACATTCAGTACTTC. Its translation is CASSSGQANIQYF.

This chain connects TRBV10-3 to TRBJ1-4; possible D gene TRBD1, 5 bases. The CDR3 extends over 15 amino acids. The germline V gene has CDR1 ENHRY and CDR2 SYGVKD. The V and J ends lost 4 bases and 5 bases respectively, with 14 bases between them. Here the CDR3 DNA reads TGTGCCATCAGTGCGACACAACAGGAAAATGAAAAACTGTTTTTT. The encoded protein is CAISATQQENEKLFF.

The chain recombines TRBV6-5 with TRBJ2-7; TRBD1 aligns across 10 bases. V lost 5 bases to trimming and J lost 5 bases; unmatched junction nucleotides: 6. Per germline, CDR1 MNHEY and CDR2 SVGAGI. The CDR3 is 14 amino acids. CDR3 amino acids: CASSLTGGVHEQYF. DNA of the CDR3: TGTGCCAGCAGTCTGACAGGGGGCGTCCACGAGCAGTACTTC.

This chain links TRBV6-6 with TRBJ2-1; D is uncertain. CDR1 is MNHNY, CDR2 SVGAGI, per germline (reference sequence). The CDR3 runs to 13 residues. V dropped 7 bases and J dropped 2 bases, with 9 bases sitting between them. The DNA of the CDR3 is TGTGCCAGCAACAGACCTACCTACAATGAGCAGTTCTTC. Translation: CASNRPTYNEQFF.